The 9 T cell receptor beta chains reported below all come from one sample, sequenced in a study of identical twins. MiXCR, applied by TCRdb to the 5' RACE reads, yields one record per CDR3 protein. The sample lists about 570,000 distinct CDR3 sequences, around a tenth seen once, with roughly 3% in the top ten. The data also belong to a second study, concerning yellow fever vaccine responses in identical twins.

The sample comprised PBMCs. Receptors originate from a young woman in good health.

This clonotype was seen more than once but under ten times. The rearrangement joins TRBV20-1 to TRBJ2-5, with a tentative D call TRBD2 (7 bases). Deletions cut 5 bases from V and 3 bases from J, with 19 bases between. From germline, CDR1 is DFQATT and CDR2 SNEGSKA (reference sequence). The CDR3 runs 15 residues. The CDR3 bases are TGCAGTGCTTTGGGGGGCGGGGGAAGAGAAGAGACCCAGTACTTC. Translation gives CSALGGGGREETQYF.

This clonotype turned up a few times. The chain links TRBV7-3 to TRBJ2-1; possible D gene TRBD2, 6 bases. The V end lost 5 bases, the J end lost 0 bases, and 23 bases lay between the germline ends. This CDR3 comprises 19 residues. Germline-derived CDR1 and CDR2 are SGHTA and FQGTGA. CDR3 sequence: CASSHPQRTTRPSYNEQFF. The CDR3 region has the DNA TGTGCCAGCAGCCACCCACAGCGGACTACCCGCCCCTCCTACAATGAGCAGTTCTTC.

The chain is built from TRBV5-1 and TRBJ2-1, with D maybe TRBD2 (7 bases). Germline CDR1 and CDR2: SGHRS and YFSETQ. CDR3 size: 16 residues. Deletions cut 3 bases from V and 7 bases from J, with 20 bases between. The CDR3 DNA reads as TGCGCCAGCAGCTATCTACGGGGGGCCGCCAGGAATGAGCAGTTCTTC. Translating it yields CASSYLRGAARNEQFF.

Here the CDR3 reads CADQQYSGGYEQFF. The CDR3 DNA reads as TGTGCCGATCAGCAGTACTCAGGGGGCTATGAGCAGTTCTTC. V gene TRBV2 combines with J gene TRBJ2-1, with 8 bases matching TRBD1. From germline, CDR1 is SNHLY and CDR2 FYNNEI. V was pared by 11 bases and J by 8 bases, with 14 bases of the junction left unmatched. CDR3 length: 14 amino acids.

V and J are TRBV2 and TRBJ2-1; weak D call: TRBD2 (6 bases). V was clipped by 8 bases and J by 7 bases, with 15 bases between them. The CDR3 covers 13 residues. Germline V gives CDR1 SNHLY, CDR2 FYNNEI. CDR3 sequence (DNA): TGTGCCAGCCGGGACTCCCGTAGGAATGAGCAGTTCTTC. Its protein product is CASRDSRRNEQFF.

In this sample, this clonotype turned up many times. The chain carries TRBV5-1 and TRBJ2-5; unclear D gene. This CDR3 is 15 amino acids long. Trimming left V 2 bases short and J 1 base short, with 12 bases between. Germline V gene lookup returns CDR1 SGHRS and CDR2 YFSETQ. Here the CDR3 DNA reads TGCGCCAGCAGCTTCTCGGGCATGCCCCAAGAGACCCAGTACTTC. This codes for CASSFSGMPQETQYF.

This clonotype was observed a few times. V usage is TRBV7-9 and J usage is TRBJ2-7; TRBD1 matches 7 bases. V was clipped by 3 bases and J by 5 bases; unmatched bases: 7. The CDR3 is made up of 14 amino acids. The germline V gene has CDR1 SEHNR and CDR2 FQNEAQ (reference sequence). The CDR3 sequence is CASSFPGQRNEQYF. Here the CDR3 DNA reads TGTGCCAGCAGCTTCCCGGGACAGAGGAACGAGCAGTACTTC.

The V gene is TRBV2, the J gene TRBJ2-2; TRBD2 matches 9 bases. The V and J ends lost 6 bases and 6 bases, in that order; junction bases with no gene match: 8. The CDR3 covers 15 residues. CDR1 is SNHLY and CDR2 is FYNNEI in the germline V gene. CDR3 in DNA: TGTGCCAGCAGGGGCGGGAGGGCCTCGGCCGGGGAGCTGTTTTTT. This codes for CASRGGRASAGELFF. Full variable domain (missing parts from reference TRBV2 and TRBJ2-2): EPEVTQTPSHQVTQMGQEVILRCVPISNHLYFYWYRQILGQKVEFLVSFYNNEISEKSEIFDDQFSVERPDGSNFTLKIRSTKLEDSAMYFCASRGGRASAGELFFGEGSRLTVL.

This clonotype was observed a handful of times. This sequence joins TRBV3-1 and TRBJ2-6; 7 bases are shared with TRBD1. J was trimmed by 1 base and V by 4 bases; bases with no gene match: 4. This CDR3 has 16 residues. Germline loops: CDR1 LGHDT, CDR2 YNNKEL (reference sequence). The CDR3 DNA reads as TGTGCCAGCAGCCTACAGGGGAAATCTGGGGCCAACGTCCTGACTTTC. Protein: CASSLQGKSGANVLTF. Looking up the rest from reference TRBV3-1 and TRBJ2-6 gives the full variable domain: DTAVSQTPKYLVTQMGNDKSIKCEQNLGHDTMYWYKQDSKKFLKIMFSYNNKELIINETVPNRFSPKSPDKAHLNLHINSLELGDSAVYFCASSLQGKSGANVLTFGAGSRLTVL.